This passage covers 3 T cell receptor beta chains from one sample sequenced in a study of blood T cell repertoires in COVID-19. TCRdb's copy holds only in-frame clones and misses some; the assay was immunoSEQ multiplex PCR. The sample includes around 98,000 clones, roughly 82% of them seen just once. Sequenced material: peripheral blood. The receptors originated from a man between 65 and 79 years old with active or convalescent COVID-19.

This clone was detected a few times. CDR3 bases: TGTGCCAGCAGCGTAGATCCTATCACAGATACGCAGTATTTT. Translating gives CASSVDPITDTQYF. The chain carries TRBV9 and TRBJ2-3; D gene unclear. Deletions cut 0 bases from V and 2 bases from J, with 7 bases between. The germline V gene encodes CDR1 SGDLS and CDR2 YYNGEE. The CDR3 is 14 amino acids.

Only a few counts were recorded for this clone. The J gene is TRBJ2-3, the V gene TRBV5-1; 7 bases are a match to TRBD1. V lost 1 base to trimming and J lost 0 bases; unmatched junction nucleotides: 5. The CDR3 length is 16 residues. Per germline, CDR1 SGHRS and CDR2 YFSETQ. CDR3 nucleotides: TGCGCCAGCAGCTTGTCCGGGACAGCGAGCACAGATACGCAGTATTTT. It codes for CASSLSGTASTDTQYF.

V gene TRBV5-1 combines with J gene TRBJ2-1, with D tentatively TRBD2 (6 bases). V lost 0 bases to trimming and J lost 3 bases, with 10 bases between them. From germline, CDR1 is SGHRS and CDR2 YFSETQ. The length of the CDR3 is 15 residues. The CDR3 coding sequence is TGCGCCAGCAGCTTGGCTAGCGCCGACTACAATGAGCAGTTCTTC. It yields the protein CASSLASADYNEQFF.